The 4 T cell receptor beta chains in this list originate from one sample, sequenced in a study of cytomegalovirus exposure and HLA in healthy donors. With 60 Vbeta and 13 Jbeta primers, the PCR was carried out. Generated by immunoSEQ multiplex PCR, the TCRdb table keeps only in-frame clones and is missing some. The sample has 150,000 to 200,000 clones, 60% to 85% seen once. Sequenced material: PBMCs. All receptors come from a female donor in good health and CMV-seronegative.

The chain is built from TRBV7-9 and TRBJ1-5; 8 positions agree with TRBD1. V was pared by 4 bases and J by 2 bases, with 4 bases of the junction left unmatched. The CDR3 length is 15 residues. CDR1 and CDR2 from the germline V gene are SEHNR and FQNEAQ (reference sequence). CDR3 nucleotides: TGTGCCAGCAGCTACACGGACAGGGGCAATCAGCCCCAGCATTTT. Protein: CASSYTDRGNQPQHF.

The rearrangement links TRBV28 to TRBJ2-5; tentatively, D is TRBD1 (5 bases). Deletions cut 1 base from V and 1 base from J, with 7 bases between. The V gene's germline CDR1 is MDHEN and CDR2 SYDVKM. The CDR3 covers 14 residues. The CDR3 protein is CASSLSGIQETQYF. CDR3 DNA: TGTGCCAGCAGTTTATCAGGGATCCAAGAGACCCAGTACTTC.

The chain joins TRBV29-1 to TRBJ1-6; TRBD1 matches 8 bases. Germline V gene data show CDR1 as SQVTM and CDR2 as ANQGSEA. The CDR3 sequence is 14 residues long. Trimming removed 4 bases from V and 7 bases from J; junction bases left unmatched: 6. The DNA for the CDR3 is TGCAGCGTTGGTACAGGGGGGGGGAATTCACCCCTCCACTTT. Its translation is CSVGTGGGNSPLHF. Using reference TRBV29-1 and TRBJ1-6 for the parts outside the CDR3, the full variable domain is SAVISQKPSRDICQRGTSLTIQCQVDSQVTMMFWYRQQPGQSLTLIATANQGSEATYESGFVIDKFPISRPNLTFSTLTVSNMSPEDSSIYLCSVGTGGGNSPLHFGNGTRLTVT.

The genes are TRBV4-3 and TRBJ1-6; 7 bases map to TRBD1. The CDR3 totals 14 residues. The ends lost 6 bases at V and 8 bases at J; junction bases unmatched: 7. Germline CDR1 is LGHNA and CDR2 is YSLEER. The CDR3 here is CASRRQGPDSPLHF. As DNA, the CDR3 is TGCGCCAGCAGACGACAGGGACCTGATTCACCCCTCCACTTT.